This record concerns one TCR beta chain sequence. Sequencing used immunoSEQ multiplex PCR; TCRdb keeps in-frame clones, though not all of them. The table has around 250,000 clones, roughly nine tenths seen once. This entry is derived from a study of blood T cell repertoires in COVID-19. V was cut by 2 bases and J by 4 bases, with 14 bases left in between. CDR1 is MNHEY and CDR2 is SMNVEV in the germline V gene (reference sequence). This CDR3 is 15 amino acids long. The V call is TRBV27, the J call TRBJ1-2; D may be TRBD1 (5 bases). Sequenced input: peripheral blood. The origin of this receptor is a man aged 55 to 69 with acute or convalescent COVID-19. CDR3 amino acids: CASSLVAGSGYGYTF. The CDR3 DNA is TGTGCCAGCAGTTTAGTGGCAGGGTCCGGCTATGGCTACACCTTC.